This entry concerns a single T cell receptor beta chain. This sample is drawn from a study of patients and donors after allogeneic stem cell transplantation. Each CDR3 protein is one row after TCRdb ran MiXCR on the RT-PCR reads. The data show under 170,000 distinct CDR3 sequences, about a third seen once. The sequenced sample consisted of blood, either unsorted or a sorted T cell fraction (not recorded which). The TCR comes from a human donor who was either an allogeneic HSCT recipient or a stem cell or donor lymphocyte infusion donor (not recorded which). It is not recorded whose cells these are; they may come from a transplant donor.

The CDR3 DNA follows: TGTGCCAGCAGCTTAACGGGACAGGGTAATGAAAAACTGTTTTTT. Translation: CASSLTGQGNEKLFF. This chain links TRBV7-2 with TRBJ1-4; 9 nucleotides line up with TRBD1. Germline assignment: CDR1 SGHTA and CDR2 FQGNSA. The trim removed 2 bases at V and 4 bases at J, leaving 2 bases unmatched. This CDR3 has 15 amino acids.